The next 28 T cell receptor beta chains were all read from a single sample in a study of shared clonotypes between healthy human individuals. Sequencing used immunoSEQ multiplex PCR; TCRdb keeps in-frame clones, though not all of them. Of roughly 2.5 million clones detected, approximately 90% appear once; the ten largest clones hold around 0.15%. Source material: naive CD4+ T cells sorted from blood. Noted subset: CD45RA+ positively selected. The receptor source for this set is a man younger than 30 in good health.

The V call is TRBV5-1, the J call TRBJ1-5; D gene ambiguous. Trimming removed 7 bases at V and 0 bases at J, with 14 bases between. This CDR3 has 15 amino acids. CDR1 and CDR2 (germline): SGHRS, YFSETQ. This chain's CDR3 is CASWIVQFSNQPQHF. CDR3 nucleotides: TGCGCCAGCTGGATCGTGCAGTTTAGCAATCAGCCCCAGCATTTT.

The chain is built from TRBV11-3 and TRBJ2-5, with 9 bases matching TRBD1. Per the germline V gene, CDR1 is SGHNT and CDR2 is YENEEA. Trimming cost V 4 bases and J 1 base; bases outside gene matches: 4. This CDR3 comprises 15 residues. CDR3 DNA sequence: TGTGCCAGCAGCTCGGGACAGGGAAGCCAAGAGACCCAGTACTTC. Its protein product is CASSSGQGSQETQYF.

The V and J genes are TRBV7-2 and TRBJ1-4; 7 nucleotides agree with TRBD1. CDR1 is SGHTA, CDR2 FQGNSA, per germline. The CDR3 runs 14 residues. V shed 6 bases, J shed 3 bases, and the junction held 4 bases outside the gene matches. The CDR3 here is CASRQGTANEKLFF. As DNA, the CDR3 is TGTGCCAGCAGACAGGGGACAGCTAATGAAAAACTGTTTTTT.

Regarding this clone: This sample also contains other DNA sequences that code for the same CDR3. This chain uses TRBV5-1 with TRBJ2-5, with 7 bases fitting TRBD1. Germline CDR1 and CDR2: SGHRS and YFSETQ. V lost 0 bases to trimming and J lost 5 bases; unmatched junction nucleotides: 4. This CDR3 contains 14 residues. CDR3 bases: TGCGCCAGCAGCTTGGGAGGGGGCCGGGAGACCCAGTACTTC. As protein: CASSLGGGRETQYF.

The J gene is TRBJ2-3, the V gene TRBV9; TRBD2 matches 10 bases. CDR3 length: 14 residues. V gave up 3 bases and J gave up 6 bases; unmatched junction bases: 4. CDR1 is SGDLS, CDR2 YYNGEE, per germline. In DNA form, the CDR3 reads TGTGCCAGCAGCGCGGGACTAGCGACCGATACGCAGTATTTT. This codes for CASSAGLATDTQYF.

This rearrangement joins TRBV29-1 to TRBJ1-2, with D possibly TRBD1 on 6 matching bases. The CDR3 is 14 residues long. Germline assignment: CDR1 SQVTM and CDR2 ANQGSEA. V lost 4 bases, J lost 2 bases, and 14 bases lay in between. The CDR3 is CSVGEGEGNYGYTF. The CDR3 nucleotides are TGCAGCGTTGGAGAGGGGGAGGGCAACTATGGCTACACCTTC. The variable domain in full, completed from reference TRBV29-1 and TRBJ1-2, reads SAVISQKPSRDICQRGTSLTIQCQVDSQVTMMFWYRQQPGQSLTLIATANQGSEATYESGFVIDKFPISRPNLTFSTLTVSNMSPEDSSIYLCSVGEGEGNYGYTFGSGTRLTVV.

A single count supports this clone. CDR3 in DNA: TGTGCCAGCAGCTTAGGTGGAGGGAAGGGCAATCAGCCCCAGCATTTT. Its translation is CASSLGGGKGNQPQHF. The chain is built from TRBV7-9 and TRBJ1-5; D is uncertain. CDR1 and CDR2 (germline): SEHNR, FQNEAQ (reference sequence). CDR3 length: 16 residues. Deletions cut 1 base from V and 2 bases from J, with 12 bases between.

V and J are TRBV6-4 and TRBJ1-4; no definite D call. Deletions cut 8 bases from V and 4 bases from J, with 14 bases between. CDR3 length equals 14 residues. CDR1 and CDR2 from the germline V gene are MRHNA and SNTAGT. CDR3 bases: TGTGCCAGCTCACCGTCGTCCGATAATGAAAAACTGTTTTTT. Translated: CASSPSSDNEKLFF.

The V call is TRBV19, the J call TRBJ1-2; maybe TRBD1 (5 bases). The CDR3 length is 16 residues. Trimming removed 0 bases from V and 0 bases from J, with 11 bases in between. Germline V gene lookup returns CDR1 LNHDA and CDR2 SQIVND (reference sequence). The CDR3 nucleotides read TGTGCCAGTAGTATAGAAGCCAGGGCAACTAACTATGGCTACACCTTC. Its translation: CASSIEARATNYGYTF.

CDR3 bases: TGTGCCAGCAGCCTGGAGGGCTCTGGAAACACCATATATTTT. It yields the protein CASSLEGSGNTIYF. The chain links TRBV21-1 to TRBJ1-3. TRBV21-1 is listed as a pseudogene. The CDR3 length is 14 residues.

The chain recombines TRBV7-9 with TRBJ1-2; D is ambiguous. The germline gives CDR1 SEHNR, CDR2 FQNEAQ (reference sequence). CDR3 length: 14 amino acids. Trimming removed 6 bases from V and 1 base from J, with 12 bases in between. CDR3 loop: CASSDNSLNYGYTF. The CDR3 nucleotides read TGTGCCAGCAGTGACAACTCCCTTAACTATGGCTACACCTTC.

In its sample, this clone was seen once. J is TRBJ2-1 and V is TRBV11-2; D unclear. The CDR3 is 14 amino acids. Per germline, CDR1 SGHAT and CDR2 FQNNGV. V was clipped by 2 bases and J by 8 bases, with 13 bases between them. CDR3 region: CASSLRRSADEQFF. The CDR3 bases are TGTGCCAGCAGCTTAAGACGGTCCGCGGATGAGCAGTTCTTC.

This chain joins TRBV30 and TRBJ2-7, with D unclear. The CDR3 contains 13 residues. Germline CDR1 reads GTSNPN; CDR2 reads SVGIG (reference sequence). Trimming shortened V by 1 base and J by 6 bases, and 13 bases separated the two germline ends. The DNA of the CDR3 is TGTGCCTGGAGTGGCGTGGGTTTGGGCGAGCAGTACTTC. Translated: CAWSGVGLGEQYF.

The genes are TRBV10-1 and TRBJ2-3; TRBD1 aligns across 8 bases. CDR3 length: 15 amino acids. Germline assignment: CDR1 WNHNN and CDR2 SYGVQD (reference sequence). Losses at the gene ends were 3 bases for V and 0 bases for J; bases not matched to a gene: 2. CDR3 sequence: CASSEGQGSTDTQYF. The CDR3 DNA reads TGCGCCAGCAGTGAAGGACAGGGTAGCACAGATACGCAGTATTTT.

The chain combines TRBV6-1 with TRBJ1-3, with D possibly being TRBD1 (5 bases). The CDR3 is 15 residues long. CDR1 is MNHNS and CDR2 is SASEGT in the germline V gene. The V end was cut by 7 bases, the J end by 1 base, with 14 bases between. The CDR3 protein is CASTTDKGSGNTIYF. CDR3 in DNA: TGTGCCAGCACCACAGACAAGGGGTCTGGAAACACCATATATTTT.

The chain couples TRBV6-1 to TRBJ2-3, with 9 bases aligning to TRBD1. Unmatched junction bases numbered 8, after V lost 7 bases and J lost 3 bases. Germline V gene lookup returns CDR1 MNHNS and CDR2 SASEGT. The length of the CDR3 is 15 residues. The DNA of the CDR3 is TGTGCCAGCACGAGGGGACAGGGAAGGACAGATACGCAGTATTTT. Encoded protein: CASTRGQGRTDTQYF.

The CDR3 spells CASSELPDNYGYTF. CDR3 nucleotide sequence: TGCGCCAGCAGTGAGTTACCGGATAACTATGGCTACACCTTC. The V gene is TRBV10-2, the J gene TRBJ1-2; D is undetermined. The CDR3 totals 14 residues. Deletions cut 1 base from V and 1 base from J, with 7 bases between. Germline-derived CDR1 and CDR2 are WSHSY and SAAADI.

CDR3 nucleotide sequence: TGTGCCAGCAGTCGTACCGGGACAGGGAGCGATGGCTACACCTTC. Protein product: CASSRTGTGSDGYTF. V gene TRBV28 combines with J gene TRBJ1-2; 9 positions match TRBD1. Trimming cost V 5 bases and J 6 bases; bases outside gene matches: 10. CDR3 length: 15 residues. Germline CDR1 and CDR2: MDHEN and SYDVKM.

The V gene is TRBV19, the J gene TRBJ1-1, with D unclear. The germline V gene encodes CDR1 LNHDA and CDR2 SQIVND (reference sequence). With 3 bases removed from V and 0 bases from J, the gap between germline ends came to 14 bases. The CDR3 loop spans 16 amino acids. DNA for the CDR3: TGTGCCAGTAGTATTAAGGGCAGATATTTGAACACTGAAGCTTTCTTT. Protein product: CASSIKGRYLNTEAFF. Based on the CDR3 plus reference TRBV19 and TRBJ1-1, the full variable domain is DGGITQSPKYLFRKEGQNVTLSCEQNLNHDAMYWYRQDPGQGLRLIYYSQIVNDFQKGDIAEGYSVSREKKESFPLTVTSAQKNPTAFYLCASSIKGRYLNTEAFFGQGTRLTVV.

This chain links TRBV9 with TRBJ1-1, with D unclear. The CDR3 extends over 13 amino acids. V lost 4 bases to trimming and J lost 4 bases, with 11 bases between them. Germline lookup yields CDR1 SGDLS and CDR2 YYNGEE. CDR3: CASSRWGATEAFF. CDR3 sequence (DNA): TGTGCCAGCAGCCGGTGGGGAGCCACTGAAGCTTTCTTT.

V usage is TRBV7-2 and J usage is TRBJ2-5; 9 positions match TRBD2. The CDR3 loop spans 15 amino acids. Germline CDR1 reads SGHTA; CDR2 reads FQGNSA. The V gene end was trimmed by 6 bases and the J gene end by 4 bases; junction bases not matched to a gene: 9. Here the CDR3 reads CASSSSGKGGETQYF. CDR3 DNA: TGTGCCAGCAGTTCTAGCGGGAAAGGGGGAGAGACCCAGTACTTC. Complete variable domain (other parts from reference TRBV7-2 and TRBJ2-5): GAGVSQSPSNKVTEKGKDVELRCDPISGHTALYWYRQSLGQGLEFLIYFQGNSAPDKSGLPSDRFSAERTGGSVSTLTIQRTQQEDSAVYLCASSSSGKGGETQYFGPGTRLLVL.

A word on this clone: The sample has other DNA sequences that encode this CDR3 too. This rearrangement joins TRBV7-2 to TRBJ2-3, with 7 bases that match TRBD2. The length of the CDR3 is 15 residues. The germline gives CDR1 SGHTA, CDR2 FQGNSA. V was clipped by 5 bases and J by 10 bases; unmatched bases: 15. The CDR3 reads CASSPETSGRAAQYF. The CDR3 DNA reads TGTGCCAGCAGCCCAGAGACTAGTGGGAGGGCAGCGCAGTATTTT. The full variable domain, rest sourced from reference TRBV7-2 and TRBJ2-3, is GAGVSQSPSNKVTEKGKDVELRCDPISGHTALYWYRQSLGQGLEFLIYFQGNSAPDKSGLPSDRFSAERTGGSVSTLTIQRTQQEDSAVYLCASSPETSGRAAQYFGPGTRLTVL.

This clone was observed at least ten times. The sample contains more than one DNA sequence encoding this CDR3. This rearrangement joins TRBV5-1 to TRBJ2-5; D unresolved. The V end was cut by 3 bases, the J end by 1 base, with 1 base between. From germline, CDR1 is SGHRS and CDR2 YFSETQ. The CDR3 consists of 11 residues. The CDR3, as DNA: TGCGCCAGCAGCTCCCAAGAGACCCAGTACTTC. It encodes CASSSQETQYF.

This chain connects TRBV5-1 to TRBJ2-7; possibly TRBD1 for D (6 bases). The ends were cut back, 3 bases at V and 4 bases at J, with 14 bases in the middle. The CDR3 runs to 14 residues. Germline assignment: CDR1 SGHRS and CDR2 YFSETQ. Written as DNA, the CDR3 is TGCGCCAGCAGCTCGAAGGACAGCACGTACGAGCAGTACTTC. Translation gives CASSSKDSTYEQYF.

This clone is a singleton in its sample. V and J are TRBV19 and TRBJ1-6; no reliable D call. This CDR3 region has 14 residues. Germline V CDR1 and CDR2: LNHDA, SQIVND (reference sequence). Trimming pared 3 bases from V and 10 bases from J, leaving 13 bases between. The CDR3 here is CASSMEGGRSPLHF. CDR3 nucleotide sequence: TGTGCCAGTAGTATGGAGGGAGGACGGTCACCCCTCCACTTT.

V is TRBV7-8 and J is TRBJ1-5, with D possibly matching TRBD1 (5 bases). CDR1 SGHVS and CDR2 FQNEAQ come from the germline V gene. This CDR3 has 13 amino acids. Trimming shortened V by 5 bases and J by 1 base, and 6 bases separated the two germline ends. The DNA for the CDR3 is TGTGCCAGCAGCCCAGGGAGCAATCAGCCCCAGCATTTT. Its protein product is CASSPGSNQPQHF.

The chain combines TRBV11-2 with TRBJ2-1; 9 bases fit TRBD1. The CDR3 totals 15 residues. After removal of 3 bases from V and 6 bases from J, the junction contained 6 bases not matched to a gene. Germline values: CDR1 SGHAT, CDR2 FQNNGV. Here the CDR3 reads CASSLGQGIRNEQFF. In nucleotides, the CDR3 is TGTGCCAGCAGCTTGGGACAGGGAATTCGCAATGAGCAGTTCTTC.

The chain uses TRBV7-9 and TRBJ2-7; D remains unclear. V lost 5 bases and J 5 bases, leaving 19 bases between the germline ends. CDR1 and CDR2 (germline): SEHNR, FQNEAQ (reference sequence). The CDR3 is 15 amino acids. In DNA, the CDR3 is TGTGCCAGCAGCCTCGGGCCCAATTTTCCCCACGAGCAGTACTTC. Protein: CASSLGPNFPHEQYF.